Each of the 23 T cell receptor beta chains below was sequenced from the same sample in a study of shared clonotypes between healthy human individuals. In the naive CD8 group, cells lacked CD45RO and were positively selected for CCR7, so terminally differentiated effector memory CD45RA+ cells were left out. TCRdb's table, derived via immunoSEQ multiplex PCR, lists solely in-frame clones and lacks some. The sample carries 1.5 million to 2.5 million clones, less than 95% recorded once. The material sequenced was naive CD8+ T cells sorted from blood. The source of these receptors is a man aged 18 to 30 in good health.

The chain combines TRBV6-1 with TRBJ2-1, with 10 bases identical to TRBD2. Germline loops: CDR1 MNHNS, CDR2 SASEGT. The CDR3 is 15 amino acids. V gave up 5 bases and J gave up 2 bases; unmatched junction bases: 3. CDR3 residues: CASSWSGGAYNEQFF. The CDR3 DNA reads TGTGCCAGCAGTTGGAGCGGGGGGGCCTACAATGAGCAGTTCTTC.

The chain has TRBV13 and TRBJ2-7; TRBD1 matches 9 bases. Germline V gene lookup returns CDR1 PRHDT and CDR2 FYEKMQ (reference sequence). V lost 5 bases and J lost 4; bases outside the gene matches: 9. CDR3 length: 15 amino acids. Here the CDR3 DNA reads TGTGCCAGCAGCCTCAATCAACAGGGGGCGTACGAGCAGTACTTC. Amino acids: CASSLNQQGAYEQYF.

The rearrangement joins TRBV7-3 to TRBJ2-2, with D perhaps given as TRBD1 or TRBD2 (5 bases each). Trimming removed 5 bases at V and 1 base at J, with 11 bases between. This CDR3 comprises 15 residues. CDR1 is SGHTA, CDR2 FQGTGA, per germline. This chain's CDR3 is CASSPGRLNTGELFF. The CDR3 region has the DNA TGTGCCAGCAGCCCGGGACGGCTGAACACCGGGGAGCTGTTTTTT.

The chain carries TRBV11-2 and TRBJ2-5, with 16 positions matching TRBD2. CDR1 SGHAT and CDR2 FQNNGV come from the germline V gene. V trimming: 5 bases; J trimming: 0 bases; junction bases outside the gene matches: 3. CDR3 length: 17 amino acids. CDR3 sequence: CASSPGTSGGDQETQYF. The CDR3 DNA reads as TGTGCCAGCAGCCCCGGGACTAGCGGGGGGGACCAAGAGACCCAGTACTTC.

This chain joins TRBV5-1 and TRBJ2-5; 12 positions match TRBD2. CDR1 and CDR2 from the germline V gene are SGHRS and YFSETQ. With 4 bases clipped from V and 2 bases from J, the junction kept 9 bases outside the gene matches. This CDR3 has 17 residues. The CDR3 nucleotides read TGCGCCAGCAGCAGAGGACTAGCGGGGAAGGAGCAAGAGACCCAGTACTTC. Protein: CASSRGLAGKEQETQYF.

This sequence joins TRBV2 and TRBJ2-7; D is possibly TRBD2 (6 bases). CDR3 size: 17 residues. The germline CDR1 and CDR2 sequences are SNHLY and FYNNEI. The V gene lost 0 bases and the J gene lost 0 bases, with 15 bases spanning the gap. The CDR3 loop is CASSEALPRGSSYEQYF. The CDR3 DNA reads as TGTGCCAGCAGTGAAGCGCTCCCACGGGGGAGCTCCTACGAGCAGTACTTC.

The gene calls are TRBV19 and TRBJ2-1; D call uncertain. Trimming removed 9 bases at V and 6 bases at J, with 12 bases between. In germline, CDR1 is LNHDA, CDR2 SQIVND (reference sequence). This CDR3 has 12 residues. The CDR3, as DNA: TGTGCCAGCTCTACGGCTTTCAATGAGCAGTTCTTC. As protein: CASSTAFNEQFF.

The V gene is TRBV19, the J gene TRBJ1-1; no definite D call. CDR1 and CDR2 (germline): LNHDA, SQIVND (reference sequence). This CDR3 region has 12 residues. Trimming stripped 3 bases from V and 7 bases from J, with 9 bases between. The CDR3 coding sequence is TGTGCCAGTAGTATCCCCCCGGATGAAGCTTTCTTT. Amino acids: CASSIPPDEAFF.

This clone was observed a single time. CDR3 residues: CSVEVGSGYEQYF. For the CDR3, the DNA is TGCAGCGTTGAAGTTGGGTCGGGCTACGAGCAGTACTTC. The chain joins TRBV29-1 to TRBJ2-7; D gene ambiguous. The CDR3 is 13 residues long. The germline gives CDR1 SQVTM, CDR2 ANQGSEA. Trimming took 1 base from V and 3 from J, leaving 10 bases between them.

The V and J genes are TRBV29-1 and TRBJ1-2, with D perhaps TRBD1 (6 bases). The CDR3 spans 15 residues. Germline loops: CDR1 SQVTM, CDR2 ANQGSEA. The V end lost 4 bases, the J end lost 0 bases, and 15 bases lay between the germline ends. The CDR3 DNA reads TGCAGCGTTGTGGGTCAACAGGGACCTAACTATGGCTACACCTTC. Its protein is CSVVGQQGPNYGYTF.

The CDR3 DNA follows: TGTGCCACCAGCAGAGATATGGCGGGAGGGAGCGAGCAGTACTTC. Its protein product is CATSRDMAGGSEQYF. V is TRBV15 and J is TRBJ2-7; 9 nucleotides line up with TRBD2. The germline V gene encodes CDR1 LNHNV and CDR2 YYDKDF (reference sequence). CDR3 size: 15 residues. Trimming removed 0 bases from V and 6 bases from J; junction bases left unmatched: 6. The variable domain in full, with the rest retrieved from reference TRBV15 and TRBJ2-7, is DAMVIQNPRYQVTQFGKPVTLSCSQTLNHNVMYWYQQKSSQAPKLLFHYYDKDFNNEADTPDNFQSRRPNTSFCFLDIRSPGLGDTAMYLCATSRDMAGGSEQYFGPGTRLTVT.

This chain links TRBV19 with TRBJ2-1; 8 nucleotides match TRBD2. The CDR3 extends over 16 amino acids. Trimming took 2 bases from V and 3 from J; bases not matched to a gene: 6. The germline V gene has CDR1 LNHDA and CDR2 SQIVND (reference sequence). Here the CDR3 reads CASSIWDSGIYNEQFF. The DNA for the CDR3 is TGTGCCAGTAGTATATGGGATAGCGGGATCTACAATGAGCAGTTCTTC.

The chain combines TRBV6-5 with TRBJ1-2; D remains ambiguous. Trimming removed 0 bases from V and 8 bases from J, with 13 bases in between. CDR3 size: 14 residues. The germline gives CDR1 MNHEY, CDR2 SVGAGI. CDR3 sequence reads: CASSYSRPIGGYTF. CDR3 DNA sequence: TGTGCCAGCAGTTACTCGAGGCCAATTGGCGGCTACACCTTC.

V gene TRBV14 combines with J gene TRBJ2-5; possible D gene TRBD1, 6 bases. The CDR3 covers 14 residues. Looked up from germline, CDR1 is SGHDN and CDR2 is FVKESK. V shed 3 bases and J shed 5 bases, with 13 bases lying between them. DNA for the CDR3: TGTGCCAGCAGCCAGTGGCAGGGGTTCGAGACCCAGTACTTC. Amino acid sequence: CASSQWQGFETQYF.

On this clone itself: The identical CDR3 is also encoded by other nucleotide sequences in the sample. This chain connects TRBV30 to TRBJ1-6; no definite D call. CDR3 length: 11 residues. Germline V gene sequence: CDR1 GTSNPN, CDR2 SVGIG (reference sequence). V lost 0 bases to trimming and J lost 7 bases, with 1 base between them. CDR3 sequence reads: CAWSVNSPLHF. The CDR3 nucleotides are TGTGCCTGGAGTGTAAATTCACCCCTCCACTTT.

This clone was picked up a small number of times. The J gene is TRBJ1-2, the V gene TRBV10-1, with 7 bases fitting TRBD1. Germline CDR1 WNHNN, CDR2 SYGVQD (reference sequence). V lost 9 bases to trimming and J lost 3 bases; unmatched junction nucleotides: 7. The CDR3 length is 13 residues. CDR3 sequence: CARYRQGDYGYTF. In DNA form, the CDR3 reads TGCGCCAGATATAGACAGGGCGACTATGGCTACACCTTC.

In its sample, this clone was seen a few times. The chain combines TRBV5-8 with TRBJ1-2; D might be TRBD1 (6 bases). This CDR3 spans 14 amino acids. Germline-derived CDR1 and CDR2 are SGHTS and YDEGEE. V was trimmed by 1 base and J by 2 bases, leaving 9 bases between them. The CDR3 bases are TGTGCCAGCAGCTTGCAGGGGATAAACTATGGCTACACCTTC. It translates to CASSLQGINYGYTF. The full variable domain, with the rest looked up from reference TRBV5-8 and TRBJ1-2, is EAGVTQSPTHLIKTRGQQATLRCSPISGHTSVYWYQQALGLGLQFLLWYDEGEERNRGNFPPRFSGRQFPNYSSELNVNALELEDSALYLCASSLQGINYGYTFGSGTRLTVV.

The chain combines TRBV7-9 with TRBJ2-3; D remains unclear. Germline CDR1 reads SEHNR; CDR2 reads FQNEAQ (reference sequence). This CDR3 contains 12 residues. Deletions cut 8 bases from V and 2 bases from J, with 8 bases between. DNA of the CDR3: TGTGCCAGCCTCACCACCACAGATACGCAGTATTTT. Protein: CASLTTTDTQYF.

The chain employs TRBV6-1 and TRBJ1-2; possible D gene TRBD1, 5 bases. The CDR3 has 12 amino acids. V shed 7 bases and J shed 7 bases, with 13 bases lying between them. Germline V gives CDR1 MNHNS, CDR2 SASEGT. The CDR3: CASTGTGPGYTF. The CDR3 DNA sequence: TGTGCCAGCACCGGGACCGGCCCTGGCTACACCTTC.

The chain combines TRBV7-8 with TRBJ2-7; D gene ambiguous. The germline gives CDR1 SGHVS, CDR2 FQNEAQ. V lost 2 bases to trimming and J lost 2 bases, with 13 bases between them. The length of the CDR3 is 15 residues. CDR3 protein: CASSLNTPLAYEQYF. CDR3 DNA: TGTGCCAGCAGCTTAAACACCCCCCTAGCCTACGAGCAGTACTTC.

The chain recombines TRBV27 with TRBJ2-1, with D perhaps given as TRBD1 or TRBD2 (5 bases each). Deletions cut 4 bases from V and 4 bases from J, with 17 bases between. This CDR3 has 16 amino acids. Germline values: CDR1 MNHEY, CDR2 SMNVEV (reference sequence). As DNA, the CDR3 is TGTGCCAGCAGTTCTACCGGGACGGGGAAATACAATGAGCAGTTCTTC. Amino acid sequence: CASSSTGTGKYNEQFF.

The CDR3 DNA is TGTGCCAGCAGCTCGGACGGCCTCTCTGGGGCCAACGTCCTGACTTTC. This codes for CASSSDGLSGANVLTF. The chain employs TRBV5-6 and TRBJ2-6; no clear D gene. Germline V gene sequence: CDR1 SGHDT, CDR2 YYEEEE. This CDR3 has 16 residues. With 3 bases removed from V and 0 bases from J, the gap between germline ends came to 10 bases.

As DNA, the CDR3 is TGTGCCAGCACTCCGGAAACTGCAGGGGGCTGGGAGCAGTACTTC. This encodes CASTPETAGGWEQYF. V usage is TRBV6-4 and J usage is TRBJ2-7; 8 positions match TRBD1. Losses at the gene ends were 7 bases for V and 7 bases for J; bases not matched to a gene: 15. CDR1 and CDR2 from the germline V gene are MRHNA and SNTAGT. The CDR3 is 15 amino acids.